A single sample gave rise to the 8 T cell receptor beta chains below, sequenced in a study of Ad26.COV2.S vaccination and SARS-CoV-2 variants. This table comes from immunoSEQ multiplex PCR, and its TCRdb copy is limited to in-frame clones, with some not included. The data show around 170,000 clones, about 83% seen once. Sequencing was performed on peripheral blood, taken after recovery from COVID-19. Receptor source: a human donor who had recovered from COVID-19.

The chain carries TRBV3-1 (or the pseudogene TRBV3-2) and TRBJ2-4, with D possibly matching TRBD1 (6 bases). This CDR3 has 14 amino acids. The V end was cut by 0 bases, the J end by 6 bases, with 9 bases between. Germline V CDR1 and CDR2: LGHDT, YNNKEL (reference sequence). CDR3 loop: CASSQEGARNIQYF. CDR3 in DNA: TGTGCCAGCAGCCAAGAGGGGGCACGAAACATTCAGTACTTC.

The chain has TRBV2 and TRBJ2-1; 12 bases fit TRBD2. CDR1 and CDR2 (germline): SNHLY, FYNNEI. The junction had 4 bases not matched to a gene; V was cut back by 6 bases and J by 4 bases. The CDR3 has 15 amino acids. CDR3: CASRTTSGGYNEQFF. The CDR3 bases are TGTGCCAGCAGGACGACTAGCGGGGGTTACAATGAGCAGTTCTTC.

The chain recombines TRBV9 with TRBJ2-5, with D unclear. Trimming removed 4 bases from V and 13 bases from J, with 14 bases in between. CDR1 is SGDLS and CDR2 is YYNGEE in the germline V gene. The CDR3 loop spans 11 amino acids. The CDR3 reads CASSPGSLLYF. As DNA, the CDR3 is TGTGCCAGCAGCCCCGGCAGTCTTCTGTACTTC.

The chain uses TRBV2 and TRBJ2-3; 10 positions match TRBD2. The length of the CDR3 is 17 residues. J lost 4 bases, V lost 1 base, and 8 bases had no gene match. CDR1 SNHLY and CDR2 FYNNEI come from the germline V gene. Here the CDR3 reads CASSEVEKREGPDTQYF. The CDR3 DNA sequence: TGTGCCAGCAGTGAAGTAGAGAAGCGGGAGGGCCCAGATACGCAGTATTTT.

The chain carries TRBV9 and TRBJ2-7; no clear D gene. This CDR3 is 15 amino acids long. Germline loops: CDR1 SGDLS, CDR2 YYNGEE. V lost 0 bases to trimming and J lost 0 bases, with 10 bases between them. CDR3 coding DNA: TGTGCCAGCAGCGTAGGACGGTCGCTCTCCTACGAGCAGTACTTC. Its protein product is CASSVGRSLSYEQYF. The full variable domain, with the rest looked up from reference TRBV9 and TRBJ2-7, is DSGVTQTPKHLITATGQRVTLRCSPRSGDLSVYWYQQSLDQGLQFLIQYYNGEERAKGNILERFSAQQFPDLHSELNLSSLELGDSALYFCASSVGRSLSYEQYFGPGTRLTVT.

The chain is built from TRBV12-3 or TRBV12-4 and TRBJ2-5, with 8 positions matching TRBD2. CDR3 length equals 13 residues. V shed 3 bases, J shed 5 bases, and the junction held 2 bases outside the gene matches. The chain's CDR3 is CASSFTGGETQYF. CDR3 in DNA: TGTGCCAGCAGTTTTACGGGAGGGGAGACCCAGTACTTC.

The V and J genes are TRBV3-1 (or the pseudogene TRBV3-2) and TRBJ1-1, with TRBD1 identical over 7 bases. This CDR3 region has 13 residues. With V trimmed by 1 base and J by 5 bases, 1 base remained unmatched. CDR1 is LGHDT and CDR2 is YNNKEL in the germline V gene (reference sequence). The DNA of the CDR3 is TGTGCCAGCAGCCAAGCGACAGGGACTGAAGCTTTCTTT. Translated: CASSQATGTEAFF.

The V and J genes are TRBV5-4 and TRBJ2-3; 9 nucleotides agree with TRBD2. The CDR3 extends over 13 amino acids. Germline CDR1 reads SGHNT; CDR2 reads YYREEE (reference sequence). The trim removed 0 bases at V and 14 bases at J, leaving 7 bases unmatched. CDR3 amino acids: CASSLAGTSRRYF. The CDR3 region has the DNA TGTGCCAGCAGCTTGGCCGGGACTAGCAGACGGTATTTT. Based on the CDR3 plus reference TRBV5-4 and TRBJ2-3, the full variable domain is ETGVTQSPTHLIKTRGQQVTLRCSSQSGHNTVSWYQQALGQGPQFIFQYYREEENGRGNFPPRFSGLQFPNYSSELNVNALELDDSALYLCASSLAGTSRRYFGPGTRLTVL.